This TCR beta chain was captured in a study of T cell responses to AZD1222 COVID-19 vaccine (dated by TCRdb to the early 2020s). Broadly, across the study: Because spike-specific TCR depth and breadth did not differ between the two schedules, AZD1222 recipients who got a second dose at roughly 4 weeks were pooled with those who got a second dose at roughly 12 weeks. Enrollment into the trials was organized by age into subgroups of 18-55, 56-69 and 70-plus years, and those subgroups contained about 160, 30 and 59 TCR-sequenced participants, respectively. TCR sequencing was performed for 230 to 250 trial participants, of whom about 200 were given two doses of AZD1222 and around 25 were given two doses of MenACWY control vaccine.

The sample's time point label, decoded: baseline before first vaccination. Samples from vaccinated people were obtained from the UK trials COV001 and COV002, which included a single-blind randomized controlled phase 2/3 trial of AZD1222 (ChAdOx1 nCoV-19) in healthy adults. Trial participant PBMC samples were collected at day 0 and day 28 after the second dose for TCRbeta chain sequencing. The CDR3 regions of human TCRbeta chains were analyzed by immunosequencing. The source study handled its data this way. Repertoire TCRs were matched against a reference library of SARS-CoV-2-specific TCRs generated with the MIRA antigen-specificity platform. Breadth meant the fraction of unique TCRs that were SARS-CoV-2-associated, whereas depth meant the fraction of total T cells that were SARS-CoV-2-associated. Using the MIRA data, every spike-specific TCR was mapped to the spike region that the TCR reacted to and assigned to either a CD4 or a CD8 class. Log10-transformed breadth and depth values were compared by one-way ANOVA with Sidak's multiple comparisons tests. The clones in this table, taken by TCRdb from immuneACCESS, are in-frame only. Not every clone is retained; where verified, under half of the shortfall comes from an unresolved V gene, and the cause of the rest is unknown. V, J and clone size derive from that table, while D and trimming were established from the DNA sequence. The sample table shows about 140,000 clones, and just under 95% are seen once. The ten top clones hold around 1.7% of the sample.

The CDR3 spans 17 residues, from the cysteine through the phenylalanine. The DNA shown is the 51-base CDR3, in frame from base 1. At the junction V is shortened by 6 bases and J by 0 bases; bases outside the gene matches: 13. Taken from the germline V gene, the CDR1 and CDR2 loops are MDHEN and SYDVKM. Details on this clone: This receptor's antigen is unknown. Base qualities are not provided; no much larger clone lies one nucleotide away.

Results the study describes overall, beyond this receptor: Reportedly, almost half of the unique spike-specific TCRs recognized epitopes lying outside the regions that are mutated in the B.1.351 and B.1.1.7 variants. The 56-69-year group was small, and its depth increase did not reach significance, likely because of low power. Conclusions about previously exposed vaccinees are limited, since just a handful of AZD1222 recipients were seropositive for SARS-CoV-2 at baseline. Because no day 14 peak-response samples were available, repertoires were characterized only after the peak T cell response. Vaccine-associated CD4 TCRs spanned the whole spike protein, with dominant responses in regions 160-218 and 743-854. Most participants were white British and females outnumbered males, and the authors suggested that clonal diversity may have been underestimated. Spike-specific TCR breadth and depth rose significantly after two AZD1222 doses compared with day 0 and with MenACWY recipients.

This chain joins TRBV28 to TRBJ2-7, with 8 junctional bases fitting TRBD2. This clonotype was sampled from an adult in good health. The sequencing here drew on peripheral blood, taken on day 0 of AZD1222 vaccination. The CDR3 protein: CASSPHLTSEDSYEQYF. The bases read TGTGCCAGCAGCCCCCACTTGACTAGCGAGGACTCCTACGAGCAGTACTTC. With the rest looked up from the reference TRBV28 and TRBJ2-7 genes rather than sequenced, the full variable domain is DVKVTQSSRYLVKRTGEKVFLECVQDMDHENMFWYRQDPGLGLRLIYFSYDVKMKEKGDIPEGYSVSREKKERFSLILESASTNQTSMYLCASSPHLTSEDSYEQYFGPGTRLTVT.